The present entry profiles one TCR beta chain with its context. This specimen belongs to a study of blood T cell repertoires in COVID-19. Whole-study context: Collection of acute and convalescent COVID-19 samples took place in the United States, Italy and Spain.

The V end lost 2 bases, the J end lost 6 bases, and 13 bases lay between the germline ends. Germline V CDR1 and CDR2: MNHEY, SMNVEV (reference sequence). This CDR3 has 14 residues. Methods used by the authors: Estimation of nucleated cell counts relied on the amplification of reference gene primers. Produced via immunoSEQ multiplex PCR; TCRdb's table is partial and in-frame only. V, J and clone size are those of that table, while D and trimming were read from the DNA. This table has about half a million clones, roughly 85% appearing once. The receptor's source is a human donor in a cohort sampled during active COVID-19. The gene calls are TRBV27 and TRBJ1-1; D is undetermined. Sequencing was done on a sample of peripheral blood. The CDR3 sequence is CASSLKTPRAEAFF. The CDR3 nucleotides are TGTGCCAGCAGTTTAAAAACACCGCGGGCTGAAGCTTTCTTT.